What follows is one T cell receptor beta chain and its context. Its antigen remains unidentified. The input lacks base qualities; no much larger clone sits a single base away. CDR1 and CDR2 (MNHEY, SVGEGT) derive from the germline V gene. V and J lose 0 bases and 2 bases, and a span of 15 bases separates them. The CDR3 numbers 17 residues from cysteine through phenylalanine. Only the CDR3 part of the read is kept: 51 bases, read in frame from the first base. Systemically healthy Caucasian individuals from Russia, approximately 39 in total and aged about 6 to 100 years, were included as donors. Each donor gave about 11 milliliters of peripheral blood, drawn into EDTA-treated Vacutainer tubes. PBMCs were isolated by Ficoll-Paque density-gradient centrifugation, with at least 6 million obtained per sample. Total RNA was extracted from PBMCs with Trizol reagent, with at least 6 micrograms obtained per sample. Naive CD45RAhigh/CD27high T cell percentages were measured by flow cytometry on a PBMC aliquot from every donor.

The library relied on 5' RACE. Sequencing instrument: Illumina HiSeq 2500. A second PCR of about 6 to 11 cycles was run with a J-beta primer mix and a sample-barcoded 5' primer. A unique molecular identifier was introduced onto each TCR beta cDNA molecule by a template-switch 5' adaptor carrying 12 random nucleotides. Each sample yielded at least 2.5 million CDR3-containing paired-end reads. The Mint cDNA synthesis kit, primed by a TRBC-specific oligonucleotide, was used to synthesize first-strand cDNA from all RNA. After uracil-DNA glycosylase treatment, a first 18-cycle PCR used universal primers M1SS and BC2_uni_R on all cDNA. The paper's processing steps were these. For normalization, 1 million high-quality reads, each with a distinct molecular identifier, were randomly selected from each sample. Instead of being binned into consensus sequences, reads with shared molecular identifiers were discarded. MiTCR, run with a Q25 quality threshold and the strictest error-elimination algorithm, handled CDR3 identification, clonotype clustering and error correction. A nonparametric unseen species model using Euler transformation provided a lower-bound estimate of total TCR beta diversity. TCRdb itself trimmed the public reads at Q25 with fastp, ran MiXCR and retained productive beta chains. Rows merge per CDR3 protein into single entries with the most common DNA and genes. TCRdb's processing, not the authors', yielded these V and J calls. In this sample the table shows over a million distinct CDR3 sequences, roughly 43% of which occur a single time. Just over 4% of the sample lies in the top ten.

This sample is part of a study of blood T cells in healthy people across ages (dated by TCRdb to the mid-2010s). About the study as a whole: In model experiments, template switching captured roughly one uniquely barcoded TCR beta cDNA molecule for every two T cells. To avoid experimental bias, donors of different ages were spread randomly across the sequencing lanes. The study analyzed two additional independent replicas of 1 million unique cDNA reads from the same blood draw for two donors, one aged 18 to 30 and one aged 80 or older. The donors were split into four age groups: young (average approximately 16 years), middle-aged (over 35), aged (approximately 59) and long-lived (more than 80). Age-related changes in TCR beta repertoire diversity were measured in the study by deep sequencing normalized with unique cDNA molecular identifiers. What the authors observed across the whole study: Observed TCR beta diversity per million T cells fell roughly linearly with age, and a significant reduction was already apparent by age around 36. Total diversity estimates from one million sequenced T cells were considered lower bounds and underestimates. There was a strong correlation between observed TCR beta diversity and the percentage of naive T cells measured by flow cytometry. Bulk unsorted PBMC profiling prevented conclusive comparison of naive and antigen-experienced compartments. Donor CMV infection status was unknown, potentially confounding age-related changes in expanded clonotypes. The long-lived group showed more naive CD4+ T cells, fewer expanded clones and increased TCR diversity than the aged group, suggesting age selection.

Recombination connected TRBV6-2 or TRBV6-3 to TRBJ2-3, with TRBD1 as a weak D call on 6 bases. Sequenced: blood. The source is a woman under 30 in good health. This receptor has the CDR3 CASSYSRGHPFTDTQYF. The sequenced DNA: TGTGCCAGCAGTTACTCCAGGGGACACCCATTCACAGATACGCAGTATTTT.